This T cell receptor beta chain was sequenced in a study of patients and donors after allogeneic stem cell transplantation (dated by TCRdb to 2020 to 2021). The method behind the library was RT-PCR. Sequencing was carried out with a NextSeq 550. TCRdb reanalyzed the raw reads on its own, using fastp at Q25 for trimming and MiXCR for clone calling, and kept in-frame beta chains. Merged by CDR3 protein, the rows form single entries marked with the most common genes and DNA. This sample has about a million distinct CDR3 sequences in its table, and under 20% of those were observed once. The top ten clones comprise 5% to 6.5% of the sample. Measured from the cysteine to the phenylalanine, the CDR3 is 15 residues long. Of the read, only the CDR3 DNA is kept; its 45 bases are in frame from base 1. CDR1 and CDR2 are read off the germline V gene (reference sequence) as LGHDT and YNNKEL. Germline trimming: 4 bases from V, 4 bases from J; junction bases outside gene matches: 8.

A word on this clonotype: No cognate antigen has been identified for it. The sample holds no much larger clone one base away, and base qualities are not on file.

The TCR sequence derives from a human donor who was either an allogeneic HSCT recipient or a stem cell or donor lymphocyte infusion donor (not recorded which). It is not recorded whose cells these are; they may come from a transplant donor. Sequenced input: blood, either unsorted or a sorted T cell fraction (not recorded which). Recombination linked TRBV3-1 to TRBJ2-5; 8 bases in between match TRBD2. The DNA is as follows: TGTGCCAGCAGCCCTACTAGCGGCCTGGGAGAGACCCAGTACTTC. Its amino acids are CASSPTSGLGETQYF.